This is a list of T cell receptor beta chains from one sample in a study of blood T cell repertoires in COVID-19. Clones were read by immunoSEQ multiplex PCR, and TCRdb kept only the in-frame ones, dropping some. Of 350,000 to 400,000 clones listed, approximately 90% are singletons. Specimen: PBMCs or T cells enriched from blood (not recorded which). The receptors shown here come from a woman in her forties who had been exposed to COVID-19. Both conserved end residues are part of each CDR3. D genes are given only for firm matches. A clone size is listed for some rows: how often the clone was seen (once, few, many), or a class if it is expanded.

clone size | CDR3 length | J gene | V gene | D gene | CDR3 DNA | CDR3 protein
NA | 15 | TRBJ1-6 | TRBV5-6 | NA | TGTGCCAGCAGCTCACAGCTTGACTATAATTCACCCCTCCACTTT | CASSSQLDYNSPLHF
NA | 16 | TRBJ1-4 | TRBV27 | NA | TGTGCCAGCAGCTTATATCCACAGTTAACTAATGAAAAACTGTTTTTT | CASSLYPQLTNEKLFF
NA | 17 | TRBJ2-1 | TRBV5-1 | NA | TGCGCCAGCAGCCTTGAACGGGGTACCAGCTCCTACAATGAGCAGTTCTTC | CASSLERGTSSYNEQFF
NA | 15 | TRBJ2-2 | TRBV27 | TRBD1 | TGTGCCAGCAGTTTAGACAGGGGGCACACCGGGGAGCTGTTTTTT | CASSLDRGHTGELFF
NA | 14 | TRBJ1-1 | TRBV7-6 | NA | TGTGCCAGCAGCTTAGCGCCCCCCACGGCTGAAGCTTTCTTT | CASSLAPPTAEAFF
NA | 18 | TRBJ1-4 | TRBV5-6 | NA | TGTGCCAGCAGCTTGGCAGACACGGGGAGGGATGACTATGAAAAACTGTTTTTT | CASSLADTGRDDYEKLFF
NA | 16 | TRBJ1-1 | TRBV3-1/TRBV3-2 | TRBD1 | TGTGCCAGCAGCCAAGAGACAGGGGTTGTGAACACTGAAGCTTTCTTT | CASSQETGVVNTEAFF
once | 14 | TRBJ2-1 | TRBV7-2 | NA | TGTGCCAGCAGCCGTAGACAGCGTCAAAATGAGCAGTTCTTC | CASSRRQRQNEQFF
NA | 15 | TRBJ2-7 | TRBV27 | TRBD2 | TGTGCCAGCAGTTTTAGGAGCGGGGGCGAGTACGAGCAGTACTTC | CASSFRSGGEYEQYF
few | 15 | TRBJ2-1 | TRBV11-3 | NA | TGTGCCAGCAGCTCCATGCGGGTGACCTACAATGAGCAGTTCTTC | CASSSMRVTYNEQFF
NA | 19 | TRBJ2-6 | TRBV27 | TRBD1 | TGTGCCAGCAGTTTAGGAGGACAGGGTTTTTACTCTGGGGCCAACGTCCTGACTTTC | CASSLGGQGFYSGANVLTF
NA | 16 | TRBJ2-3 | TRBV24-1 | TRBD1 | TGTGCCACCAGTGATCCGACAGGGGGCCACACAGATACGCAGTATTTT | CATSDPTGGHTDTQYF
NA | 14 | TRBJ1-2 | TRBV19 | NA | TGTGCCAGTAGTAATACGGTTTCGTCCTATGGCTACACCTTC | CASSNTVSSYGYTF
NA | 15 | TRBJ1-4 | TRBV7-9 | NA | TGTGCCAGCAGCCCCGGGAACAGTTATAATGAAAAACTGTTTTTT | CASSPGNSYNEKLFF
once | 13 | TRBJ1-2 | TRBV9 | TRBD1 | TGTGCCAGCAGCGCGGACAGGAACTATGGCTACACCTTC | CASSADRNYGYTF
NA | 14 | TRBJ2-5 | TRBV5-4 | NA | TGTGCCAGCAGCTTGGTATCCCTGGAGGAGACCCAGTACTTC | CASSLVSLEETQYF
NA | 15 | TRBJ1-2 | TRBV5-6 | TRBD1 | TGTGCCAGCAGCTTGGTTAGCTCAGGGGGCGTCGGCTACACCTTC | CASSLVSSGGVGYTF
once | 16 | TRBJ2-7 | TRBV15 | NA | TGTGCCACCAGCAGAGCCCAGGGGCCGGACCCCTACGAGCAGTACTTC | CATSRAQGPDPYEQYF
NA | 16 | TRBJ1-2 | TRBV5-1 | NA | TGCGCCAGCAGCTTGGAGGATGTCAGGGCTAACTATGGCTACACCTTC | CASSLEDVRANYGYTF
NA | 15 | TRBJ1-6 | TRBV30 | TRBD1 | TGTGCCTGGAGTGCGGACAGGGGGCGCGGGTCACCCCTCCACTTT | CAWSADRGRGSPLHF
NA | 14 | TRBJ1-4 | TRBV6-5 | TRBD1 | TGTGCCAGCAGTAACAGGGGTCTGGGTGAAAAACTGTTTTTT | CASSNRGLGEKLFF
NA | 15 | TRBJ2-7 | TRBV6-5 | TRBD2 | TGTGCCAGCAGTTACACCCTAGCGGGGGTCGACGAGCAGTACTTC | CASSYTLAGVDEQYF
NA | 16 | TRBJ2-1 | TRBV5-1 | NA | TGCGCCAGCAGCTTGGCCGGGTGGGGAGGAAACAATGAGCAGTTCTTC | CASSLAGWGGNNEQFF
NA | 13 | TRBJ2-1 | TRBV5-5 | NA | TGTGCCAGCAGCAACAGGGCCCCCAATGAGCAGTTCTTC | CASSNRAPNEQFF
NA | 13 | TRBJ1-3 | TRBV29-1 | TRBD1 | TGCAGCGTCGGACAGGGCCTTGGAAACACCATATATTTT | CSVGQGLGNTIYF
NA | 13 | TRBJ2-7 | TRBV11-2 | NA | TGTGCCAGCAGCTTATCCAGGGCTTACGAGCAGTACTTC | CASSLSRAYEQYF
once | 14 | TRBJ1-2 | TRBV5-1 | TRBD1 | TGCGCCAGCAGCGCGGGACAGGGCGACTATGGCTACACCTTC | CASSAGQGDYGYTF
NA | 17 | TRBJ1-1 | TRBV2 | NA | TGTGCCAGCAGCCCCCGGAGTCTGAGGGGGACGAACACTGAAGCTTTCTTT | CASSPRSLRGTNTEAFF